This T cell receptor (beta chain) was sequenced for a study of CD8+CD57+ T cells in acquired aplastic anemia. Study in general: Sorted CD4+ and CD8+ cells yielded DNA averaging approximately 3 ug. Points from the study as a whole: Between patients and controls, CD8+ Simpson's diversity did not vary significantly. Between patients and controls, around 27 CD8+ CDR3 sequences were found in common.

The length of the CDR3 is 14 residues. Looked up from germline, CDR1 is SEHNR and CDR2 is FQNEAQ (reference sequence). The V gene lost 2 bases and the J gene lost 0 bases, with 7 bases spanning the gap. At least ten counts were recorded for this clonotype. Antigen unknown. Profiling of TCR beta VDJ combinations and CDR3 sequences used genomic DNA as template. MiXCR was run by TCRdb on the reads, yielding one entry per CDR3 protein. The table shows 250,000 to 300,000 distinct CDR3 sequences, with roughly three fifths occurring only once. Material: sorted CD4+, CD8+, or CD8+CD57+ T cells (not recorded which) from PBMCs. The chain uses TRBV7-9 and TRBJ1-1; weak D call: TRBD1 (5 bases). The TCR originated in a human donor with severe aplastic anemia or a healthy control (not recorded which). CDR3 protein: CASSLSGMNTEAFF. CDR3 DNA: TGTGCCAGCAGCTTATCAGGGATGAACACTGAAGCTTTCTTT.